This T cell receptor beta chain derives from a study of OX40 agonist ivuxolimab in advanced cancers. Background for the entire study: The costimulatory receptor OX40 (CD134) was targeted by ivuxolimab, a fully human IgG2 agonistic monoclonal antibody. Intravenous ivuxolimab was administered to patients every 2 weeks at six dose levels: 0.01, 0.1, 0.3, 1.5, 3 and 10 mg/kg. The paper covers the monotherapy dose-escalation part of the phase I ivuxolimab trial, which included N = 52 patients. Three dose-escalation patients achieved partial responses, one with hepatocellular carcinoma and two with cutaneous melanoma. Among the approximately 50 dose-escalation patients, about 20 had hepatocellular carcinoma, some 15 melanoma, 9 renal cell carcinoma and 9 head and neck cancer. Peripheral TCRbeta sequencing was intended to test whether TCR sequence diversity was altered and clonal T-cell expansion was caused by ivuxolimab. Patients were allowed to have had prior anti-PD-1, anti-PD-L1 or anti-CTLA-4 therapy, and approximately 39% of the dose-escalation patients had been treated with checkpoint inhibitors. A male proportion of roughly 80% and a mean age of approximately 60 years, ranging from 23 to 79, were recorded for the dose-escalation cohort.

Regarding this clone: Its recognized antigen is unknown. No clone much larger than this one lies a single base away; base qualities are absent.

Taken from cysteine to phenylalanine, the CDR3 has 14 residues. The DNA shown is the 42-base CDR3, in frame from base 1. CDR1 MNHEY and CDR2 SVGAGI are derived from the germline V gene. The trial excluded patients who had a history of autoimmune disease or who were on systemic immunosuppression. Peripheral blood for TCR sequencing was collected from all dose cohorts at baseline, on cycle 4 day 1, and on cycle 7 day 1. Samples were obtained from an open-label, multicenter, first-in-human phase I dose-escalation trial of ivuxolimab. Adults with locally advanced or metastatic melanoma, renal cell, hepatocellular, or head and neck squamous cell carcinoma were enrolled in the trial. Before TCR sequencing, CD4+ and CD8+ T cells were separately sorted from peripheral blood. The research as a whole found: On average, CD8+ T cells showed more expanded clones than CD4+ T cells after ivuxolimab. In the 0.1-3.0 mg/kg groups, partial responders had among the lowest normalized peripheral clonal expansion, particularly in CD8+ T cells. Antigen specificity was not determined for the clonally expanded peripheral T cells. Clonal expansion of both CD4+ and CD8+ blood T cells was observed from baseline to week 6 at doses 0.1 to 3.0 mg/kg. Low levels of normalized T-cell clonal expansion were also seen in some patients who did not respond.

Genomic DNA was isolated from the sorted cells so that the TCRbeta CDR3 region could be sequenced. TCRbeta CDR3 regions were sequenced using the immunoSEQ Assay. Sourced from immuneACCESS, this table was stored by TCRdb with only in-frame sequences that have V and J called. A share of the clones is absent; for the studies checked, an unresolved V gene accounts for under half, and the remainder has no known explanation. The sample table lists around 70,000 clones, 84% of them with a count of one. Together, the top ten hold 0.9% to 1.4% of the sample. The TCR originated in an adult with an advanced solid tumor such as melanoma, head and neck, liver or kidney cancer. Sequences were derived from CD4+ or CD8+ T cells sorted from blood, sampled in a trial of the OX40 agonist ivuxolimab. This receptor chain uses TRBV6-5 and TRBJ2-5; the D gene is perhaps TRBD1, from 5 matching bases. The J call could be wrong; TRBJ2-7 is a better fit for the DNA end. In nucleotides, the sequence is TGTGCCAGCAGTTACAGGGGATCCCCCTACGAGCAGTACTTC. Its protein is CASSYRGSPYEQYF.